The 22 T cell receptor beta chains presented below share a single source sample, sequenced in a study of shared clonotypes between healthy human individuals. The protocol was immunoSEQ multiplex PCR, while the TCRdb copy is restricted to in-frame clones and leaves out a portion. Counted here are under 1 million clones, roughly 92% occurring once; the ten biggest clones make up around 24%. As defined, naive CD8 cells were CD45RO-negative and positively selected for CCR7, with terminally differentiated effector memory CD45RA+ cells excluded. The sample taken for sequencing was naive CD8+ T cells sorted from blood. The receptors derive from a man in his thirties or forties in good health.

This clone was picked up one time. The rearrangement links TRBV19 to TRBJ2-4; weak D call: TRBD2 (6 bases). CDR1 is LNHDA, CDR2 SQIVND, per germline (reference sequence). The ends were cut back, 5 bases at V and 8 bases at J, with 10 bases in the middle. The CDR3 sequence is 12 residues long. CDR3 sequence: CASSSGEDIQYF. The CDR3 region has the DNA TGTGCCAGTAGTTCCGGGGAGGACATTCAGTACTTC.

J is TRBJ2-7 and V is TRBV6-5, with 7 positions matching TRBD1. CDR3 length: 12 residues. Trimming at V came to 6 bases and at J to 3 bases, leaving 2 bases not matched to a gene. The germline CDR1 and CDR2 sequences are MNHEY and SVGAGI. CDR3 in DNA: TGTGCCAGCAGACGACAGGGCTACGAGCAGTACTTC. It encodes CASRRQGYEQYF.

The chain joins TRBV19 to TRBJ2-2; 11 bases are shared with TRBD2. CDR1 is LNHDA, CDR2 SQIVND, per germline (reference sequence). The CDR3 contains 19 residues. The ends lost 2 bases at V and 2 bases at J; junction bases unmatched: 10. In DNA form, the CDR3 reads TGTGCCAGTAGTATACTAGCGGGAGGAATCCCCATTAACACCGGGGAGCTGTTTTTT. As protein: CASSILAGGIPINTGELFF. Full variable domain (missing parts from reference TRBV19 and TRBJ2-2): DGGITQSPKYLFRKEGQNVTLSCEQNLNHDAMYWYRQDPGQGLRLIYYSQIVNDFQKGDIAEGYSVSREKKESFPLTVTSAQKNPTAFYLCASSILAGGIPINTGELFFGEGSRLTVL.

The rearrangement links TRBV27 to TRBJ1-1; D uncertain. Looked up from germline, CDR1 is MNHEY and CDR2 is SMNVEV (reference sequence). This CDR3 has 15 residues. Trimming shortened V by 4 bases and J by 1 base, and 13 bases separated the two germline ends. CDR3 residues: CASSSARLTNTEAFF. As DNA, the CDR3 is TGTGCCAGCAGTTCAGCAAGACTCACGAACACTGAAGCTTTCTTT.

This clone was counted once. The chain couples TRBV7-9 to TRBJ2-1, with D perhaps being TRBD1 or TRBD2 (5 bases each). CDR1 SEHNR and CDR2 FQNEAQ come from the germline V gene (reference sequence). The CDR3 is made up of 13 amino acids. The V end was cut by 5 bases, the J end by 7 bases, with 12 bases between. This CDR3 is CASSPKRGNEQFF. The CDR3 nucleotides read TGTGCCAGCAGCCCAAAGAGGGGTAATGAGCAGTTCTTC.

A single count supports this clone. The V and J genes are TRBV5-1 and TRBJ2-7; D is perhaps TRBD2 (6 bases). The CDR3 spans 14 residues. V lost 0 bases and J 0 bases, leaving 7 bases between the germline ends. Germline V gives CDR1 SGHRS, CDR2 YFSETQ. The CDR3 protein is CASSLGRDSYEQYF. In DNA, the CDR3 is TGCGCCAGCAGCTTGGGGCGGGACTCCTACGAGCAGTACTTC.

The chain couples TRBV19 to TRBJ2-7; D may be TRBD1 (6 bases). The germline V and J ends were trimmed by 4 bases and 4 bases, with 14 bases remaining between them. CDR1 and CDR2 (germline): LNHDA, SQIVND (reference sequence). The CDR3 spans 14 residues. CDR3 amino acids: CASSKSGTPYEQYF. In nucleotides, the CDR3 is TGTGCCAGTAGTAAGTCTGGGACACCTTACGAGCAGTACTTC.

The genes are TRBV7-9 and TRBJ2-2, with 10 positions matching TRBD1. With V trimmed by 5 bases and J by 5 bases, 8 bases remained unmatched. The CDR3 consists of 16 residues. Germline loops: CDR1 SEHNR, CDR2 FQNEAQ (reference sequence). The CDR3: CASSTPTGGVTGELFF. CDR3 coding DNA: TGTGCCAGCAGCACCCCGACAGGGGGCGTTACCGGGGAGCTGTTTTTT.

V and J are TRBV27 and TRBJ2-7; 11 bases match TRBD2. The CDR3 has 15 amino acids. Looked up from germline, CDR1 is MNHEY and CDR2 is SMNVEV (reference sequence). V lost 4 bases, J lost 2 bases, and 4 bases stayed unmatched. CDR3 coding DNA: TGTGCCAGCAGTTCCTATAGCGGGAGGGCCTACGAGCAGTACTTC. Residues: CASSSYSGRAYEQYF.

The chain employs TRBV2 and TRBJ1-1; D not resolved. CDR1 is SNHLY, CDR2 FYNNEI, per germline. The CDR3 has 13 residues. Trimming took 10 bases from V and 1 from J, leaving 13 bases between them. The CDR3 DNA reads as TGTGCCATCCCCATAAAGAGGAACACTGAAGCTTTCTTT. Translated: CAIPIKRNTEAFF. Full variable domain (outside the CDR3, taken from reference TRBV2 and TRBJ1-1): EPEVTQTPSHQVTQMGQEVILRCVPISNHLYFYWYRQILGQKVEFLVSFYNNEISEKSEIFDDQFSVERPDGSNFTLKIRSTKLEDSAMYFCAIPIKRNTEAFFGQGTRLTVV.

V gene TRBV15 combines with J gene TRBJ2-1; D perhaps matches TRBD1 (6 bases). V was pared by 2 bases and J by 8 bases, with 13 bases between. Looked up from germline, CDR1 is LNHNV and CDR2 is YYDKDF (reference sequence). The CDR3 runs to 14 residues. The CDR3 region is CATSRPQTGDEQFF. CDR3 DNA: TGTGCCACCAGCAGACCTCAGACAGGAGATGAGCAGTTCTTC.

The CDR3 DNA reads TGCAGCGTTGAATCCACAGGGGTGAACACCGGGGAGCTGTTTTTT. Residues: CSVESTGVNTGELFF. This chain connects TRBV29-1 to TRBJ2-2; 7 bases agree with TRBD1. The CDR3 is 15 residues long. The V and J ends lost 2 bases and 1 base, in that order; junction bases with no gene match: 4. Germline V gene lookup returns CDR1 SQVTM and CDR2 ANQGSEA.

The chain has TRBV5-6 and TRBJ2-1, with 12 bases lining up with TRBD2. CDR1 and CDR2 from the germline V gene are SGHDT and YYEEEE. There are 16 residues in the CDR3. V lost 4 bases, J lost 5 bases, and 7 bases stayed unmatched. CDR3 DNA sequence: TGTGCCAGCAGCACCCTAGCGGGAGGGCGCCACAATGAGCAGTTCTTC. It specifies CASSTLAGGRHNEQFF. The variable domain in full, completed from reference TRBV5-6 and TRBJ2-1, reads DAGVTQSPTHLIKTRGQQVTLRCSPKSGHDTVSWYQQALGQGPQFIFQYYEEEERQRGNFPDRFSGHQFPNYSSELNVNALLLGDSALYLCASSTLAGGRHNEQFFGPGTRLTVL.

This chain links TRBV7-9 with TRBJ1-4, with D unclear. CDR1 is SEHNR and CDR2 is FQNEAQ in the germline V gene (reference sequence). V was clipped by 5 bases and J by 4 bases, with 14 bases between them. The CDR3 is made up of 15 amino acids. The CDR3 DNA reads as TGTGCCAGCAGCCTCACTCCCCCCGGTAATGAAAAACTGTTTTTT. It yields the protein CASSLTPPGNEKLFF.

This sequence joins TRBV7-9 and TRBJ2-7; D tentatively fits TRBD1 or TRBD2 (5 bases each). The CDR3 has 16 residues. Germline V lookup: CDR1 SEHNR, CDR2 FQNEAQ (reference sequence). Trimming removed 0 bases at V and 0 bases at J, with 12 bases between. CDR3 amino acids: CASSLAVGVSSYEQYF. CDR3 nucleotides: TGTGCCAGCAGCTTAGCTGTGGGGGTAAGCTCCTACGAGCAGTACTTC.

Remarks on this clone: Mismatch with germline at one junction end may stem from a read error. This chain connects TRBV2 to TRBJ2-7; D perhaps matches TRBD2 (7 bases). This CDR3 comprises 13 residues. CDR1 and CDR2 (germline): SNHLY, FYNNEI. The CDR3 region is CASTIVGGAGPHF. The CDR3 DNA follows: TGTGCCAGCACCATCGTGGGGGGGGCAGGGCCCCACTTC.

This sequence joins TRBV5-1 and TRBJ2-5; 8 bases map to TRBD2. The V gene end was trimmed by 4 bases and the J gene end by 5 bases; junction bases not matched to a gene: 10. CDR1 and CDR2 from the germline V gene are SGHRS and YFSETQ. The CDR3 has 15 amino acids. This CDR3 reads CASSPYSPGGETQYF. The DNA for the CDR3 is TGCGCCAGCAGCCCCTACTCCCCGGGAGGGGAGACCCAGTACTTC.

This clone was found once. V gene TRBV9 combines with J gene TRBJ2-7, with 10 bases aligning to TRBD2. V dropped 4 bases and J dropped 0; count of bases not matched to a gene: 13. The germline V gene has CDR1 SGDLS and CDR2 YYNGEE. The CDR3 runs to 18 residues. Written as DNA, the CDR3 is TGTGCCAGCAGCCATCCCGCTAGCGGGAGTGGGAGCTCCTACGAGCAGTACTTC. Protein sequence: CASSHPASGSGSSYEQYF.

The chain recombines TRBV30 with TRBJ2-5; weak D call: TRBD1 (8 bases). Per the germline V gene, CDR1 is GTSNPN and CDR2 is SVGIG (reference sequence). Trimming took 4 bases from V and 5 from J, leaving 20 bases between them. The CDR3 covers 15 residues. The CDR3 sequence: CAWKRDRPPRETQYF. CDR3 DNA: TGTGCCTGGAAGCGGGACAGGCCCCCTCGGGAGACCCAGTACTTC.

The J gene is TRBJ2-7, the V gene TRBV5-1; D may be TRBD1 or TRBD2 (6 bases each). The CDR3 totals 15 residues. Germline values: CDR1 SGHRS, CDR2 YFSETQ. Trimming left V 1 base short and J 5 bases short, with 16 bases between. The chain's CDR3 is CASSLIGGASDEQYF. CDR3 bases: TGCGCCAGCAGCTTGATCGGGGGCGCGAGTGACGAGCAGTACTTC.

This chain uses TRBV19 with TRBJ2-7, with D possibly being TRBD1 or TRBD2 (5 bases each). V shed 3 bases and J shed 7 bases, with 16 bases lying between them. CDR1 LNHDA and CDR2 SQIVND come from the germline V gene (reference sequence). The CDR3 is 14 amino acids. CDR3 coding DNA: TGTGCCAGTAGTATTTTTGGGGACGGCGGAGAGCAGTACTTC. Protein product: CASSIFGDGGEQYF.

The chain recombines TRBV2 with TRBJ1-1; D remains ambiguous. V lost 6 bases to trimming and J lost 11 bases, with 10 bases between them. CDR1 and CDR2 (germline): SNHLY, FYNNEI. The CDR3 has 10 amino acids. The CDR3 DNA reads as TGTGCCAGCAGAGGGAAACACGCTTTCTTT. This sequence encodes CASRGKHAFF.